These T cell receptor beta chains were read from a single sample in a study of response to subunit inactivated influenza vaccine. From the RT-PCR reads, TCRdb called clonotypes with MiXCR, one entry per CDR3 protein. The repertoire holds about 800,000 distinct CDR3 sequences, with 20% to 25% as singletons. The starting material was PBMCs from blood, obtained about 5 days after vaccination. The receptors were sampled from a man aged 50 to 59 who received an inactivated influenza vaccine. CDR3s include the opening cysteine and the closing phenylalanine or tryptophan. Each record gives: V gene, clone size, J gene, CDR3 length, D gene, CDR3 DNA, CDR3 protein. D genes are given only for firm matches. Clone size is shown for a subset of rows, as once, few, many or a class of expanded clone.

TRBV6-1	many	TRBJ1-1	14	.	TGTGCCAGCAGACACCCAAGGGGCGGCACTGAAGCTTTCTTT	CASRHPRGGTEAFF
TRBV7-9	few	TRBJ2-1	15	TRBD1	TGTGCCAGCAGCTTAGCTCAAACAGGGGGCGATGAGCAGTTCTTC	CASSLAQTGGDEQFF
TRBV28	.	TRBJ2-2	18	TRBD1	TGTGCCAGCAGTCCCCCAGAAGGACAGGGGCGCAAGGTCGGGGAGCTGTTTTTT	CASSPPEGQGRKVGELFF
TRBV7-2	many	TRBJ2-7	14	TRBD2	TGTGCCAGCAGCTTAGACGGGAGGGGGGGCGAGCAGTACTTC	CASSLDGRGGEQYF
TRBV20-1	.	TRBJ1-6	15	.	TGCAGTGCTAGAACGCCGACCGGCCGCGGAGGACCCCTCCACTTT	CSARTPTGRGGPLHF
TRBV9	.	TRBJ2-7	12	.	TGTGCAAGCGGGCCCTCTATCGACGAGCAGTACTTC	CASGPSIDEQYF
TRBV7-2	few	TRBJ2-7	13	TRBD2	TGTGCCATCGGACTAGCGGACTCCTACGAGCAGTACTTC	CAIGLADSYEQYF
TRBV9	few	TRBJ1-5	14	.	TGTGCCAGCAGCGTAGATCACGGCAATCAGCCCCAGCATTTT	CASSVDHGNQPQHF
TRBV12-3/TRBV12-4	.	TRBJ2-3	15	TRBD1	TGTGCCAGCAGCCGACAGGGGGTTGGGACAGATACGCAGTATTTT	CASSRQGVGTDTQYF
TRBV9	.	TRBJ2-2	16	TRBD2	TGTGCCAGCAGCGTAGTCCCGGGGGGGGACACCGGGGAGCTGTTTTTT	CASSVVPGGDTGELFF
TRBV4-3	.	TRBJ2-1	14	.	TGCGCCAGCAGCGTGACTGTTTCCTACAATGAGCAGTTCTTC	CASSVTVSYNEQFF
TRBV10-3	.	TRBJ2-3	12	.	TGTGCCATCAGTGCGGACACAGATACGCAGTATTTT	CAISADTDTQYF
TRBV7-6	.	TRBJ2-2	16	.	TGTGCCAGCAGCTCTTTTACCGGACGCGGCACCGGGGAGCTGTTTTTT	CASSSFTGRGTGELFF